The T cell receptor beta chain described here comes from a study of T cells in Graves' hyperthyroidism and ophthalmopathy. General study findings and limits: Ophthalmopathy was predicted by the model a median of around 5.9 months ahead of onset. Blood samples included most of the expanded thyroid clonotypes exceeding 0.001.

This clonotype was observed a few times. Its cognate antigen is unknown. The CDR3 spans 15 residues. V dropped 1 base and J dropped 3; count of bases not matched to a gene: 4. The V gene's germline CDR1 is SEHNR and CDR2 FQNEAQ (reference sequence). TCR beta CDR3 regions were amplified from RNA. A first-round RT-PCR of the TCR CDR3 used the HTBI primer set. Each CDR3 protein gets one entry after TCRdb re-called the multiplex PCR reads with MiXCR. Of a few hundred thousand distinct CDR3 sequences listed, about 13% were seen once; the top ten hold 5% to 6.5%. Patients with uncontrolled infections, other autoimmune diseases, pregnancy or lactation were excluded.

The sample was blood. This TCR was sampled from a woman aged 18-29 years with Graves' hyperthyroidism. The V call is TRBV7-9, the J call TRBJ1-2, with TRBD1 matching 8 bases. The CDR3 here is CASSLEQGVYYGYTF. Here the CDR3 DNA reads TGTGCCAGCAGCTTAGAACAGGGGGTGTACTATGGCTACACCTTC.